This TCR beta chain was retrieved from a study of cytomegalovirus exposure and HLA in healthy donors. General observations from the study: Among TCR beta chains of equal frequency, HLA-associated ones were more clonally expanded in a later analysis. Excluded were some V segments that proved indistinguishable, including TRBV6-2 and TRBV6-3.

Comment on this clone: Antigen specificity is unknown.

With 60 Vbeta and 13 Jbeta primers, the PCR was carried out. TCRdb keeps only in-frame clones here, not all; method: immunoSEQ multiplex PCR. The sample includes 150,000 to 200,000 clones, about 80% of them seen just once. This CDR3 is 15 amino acids long. Trimming pared 0 bases from V and 13 bases from J, leaving 16 bases between. The V gene's germline CDR1 is SNHLY and CDR2 FYNNEI. The sequence derives from a man aged 35 to 55 in good health and CMV-seropositive. Sequenced: PBMCs. The chain links TRBV2 to TRBJ1-6; D is possibly TRBD1 (6 bases). This CDR3 reads CASSEAETGSTPLHF. The CDR3 DNA sequence: TGTGCCAGCAGTGAAGCGGAGACAGGTTCTACGCCCCTCCACTTT.